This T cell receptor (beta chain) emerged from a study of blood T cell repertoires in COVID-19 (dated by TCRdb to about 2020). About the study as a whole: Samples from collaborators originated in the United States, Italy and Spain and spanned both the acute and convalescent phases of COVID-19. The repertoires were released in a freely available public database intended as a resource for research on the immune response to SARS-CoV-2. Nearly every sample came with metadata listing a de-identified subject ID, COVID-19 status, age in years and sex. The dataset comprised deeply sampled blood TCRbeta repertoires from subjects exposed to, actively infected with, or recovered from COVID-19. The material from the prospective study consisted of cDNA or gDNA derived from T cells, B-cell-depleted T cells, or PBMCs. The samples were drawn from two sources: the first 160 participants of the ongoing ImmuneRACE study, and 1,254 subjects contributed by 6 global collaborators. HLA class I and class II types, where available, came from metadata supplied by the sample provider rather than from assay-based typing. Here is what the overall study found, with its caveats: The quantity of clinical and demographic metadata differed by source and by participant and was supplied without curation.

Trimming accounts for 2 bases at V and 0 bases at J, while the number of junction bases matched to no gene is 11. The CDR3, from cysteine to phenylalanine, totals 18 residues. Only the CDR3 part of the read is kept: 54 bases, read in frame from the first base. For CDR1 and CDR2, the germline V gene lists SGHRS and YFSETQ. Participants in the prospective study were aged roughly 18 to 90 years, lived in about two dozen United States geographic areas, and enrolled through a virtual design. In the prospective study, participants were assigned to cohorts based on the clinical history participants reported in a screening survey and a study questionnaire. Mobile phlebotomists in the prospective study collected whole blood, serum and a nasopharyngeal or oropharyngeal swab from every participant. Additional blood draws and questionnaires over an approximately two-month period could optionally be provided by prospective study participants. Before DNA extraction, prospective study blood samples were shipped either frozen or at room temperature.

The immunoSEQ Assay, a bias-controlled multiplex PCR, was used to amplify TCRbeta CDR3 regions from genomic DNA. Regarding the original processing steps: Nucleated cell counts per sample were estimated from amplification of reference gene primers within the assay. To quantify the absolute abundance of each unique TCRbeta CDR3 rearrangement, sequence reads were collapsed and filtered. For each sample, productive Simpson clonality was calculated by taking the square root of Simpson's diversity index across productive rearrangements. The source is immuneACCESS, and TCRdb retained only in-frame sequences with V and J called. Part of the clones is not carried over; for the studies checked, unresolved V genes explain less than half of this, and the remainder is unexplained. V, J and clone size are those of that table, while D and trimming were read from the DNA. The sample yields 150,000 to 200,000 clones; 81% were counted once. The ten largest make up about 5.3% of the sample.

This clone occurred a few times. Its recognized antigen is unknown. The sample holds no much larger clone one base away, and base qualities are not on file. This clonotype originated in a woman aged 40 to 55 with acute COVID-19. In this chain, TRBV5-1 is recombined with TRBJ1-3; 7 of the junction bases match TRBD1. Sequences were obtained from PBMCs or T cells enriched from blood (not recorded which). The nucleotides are TGCGCCAGCAGCTTTGACAGAGGGGGACAGAGCTCTGGAAACACCATATATTTT. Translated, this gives CASSFDRGGQSSGNTIYF.